The clone carrying this T cell receptor (beta chain) was seen many times. The entry originates in a study of blood T cells in healthy people across ages. A second roughly 6 to 11 cycle PCR used barcoded and J-beta primers. One entry per CDR3 protein results from TCRdb running MiXCR on the 5' RACE reads. The table records about 1,600,000 distinct CDR3 sequences, roughly 40% of them present only once. Sequenced: blood. The TCR was taken from a woman younger than 35 in good health.

The CDR3 sequence: CASPPSPEALTDTQYF. For the CDR3, the DNA is TGTGCCAGCCCGCCATCCCCCGAGGCCCTCACAGATACGCAGTATTTT. This chain uses TRBV7-2 with TRBJ2-3; D gene uncertain. The germline gives CDR1 SGHTA, CDR2 FQGNSA. The CDR3 is 16 residues long. Trimming shortened V by 8 bases and J by 2 bases, and 20 bases separated the two germline ends.